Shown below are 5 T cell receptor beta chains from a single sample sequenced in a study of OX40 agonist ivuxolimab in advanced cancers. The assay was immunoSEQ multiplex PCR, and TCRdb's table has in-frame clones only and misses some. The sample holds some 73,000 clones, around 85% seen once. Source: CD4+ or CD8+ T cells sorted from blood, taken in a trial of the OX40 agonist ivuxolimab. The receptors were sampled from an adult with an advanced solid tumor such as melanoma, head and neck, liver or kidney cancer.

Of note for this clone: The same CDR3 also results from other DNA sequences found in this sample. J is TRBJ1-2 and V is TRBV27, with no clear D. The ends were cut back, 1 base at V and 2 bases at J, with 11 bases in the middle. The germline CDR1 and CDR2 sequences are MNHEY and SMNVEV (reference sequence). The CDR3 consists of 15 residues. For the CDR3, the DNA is TGTGCCAGCAGTTTATTCGCAACTACAAACTATGGCTACACCTTC. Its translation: CASSLFATTNYGYTF.

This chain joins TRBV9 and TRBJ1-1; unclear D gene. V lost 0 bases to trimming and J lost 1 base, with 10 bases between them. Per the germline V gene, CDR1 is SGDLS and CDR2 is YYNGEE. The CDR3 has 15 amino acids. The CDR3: CASSVEGRTNTEAFF. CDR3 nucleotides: TGTGCCAGCAGCGTAGAAGGCAGGACGAACACTGAAGCTTTCTTT. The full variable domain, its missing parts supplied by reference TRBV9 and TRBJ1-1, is DSGVTQTPKHLITATGQRVTLRCSPRSGDLSVYWYQQSLDQGLQFLIQYYNGEERAKGNILERFSAQQFPDLHSELNLSSLELGDSALYFCASSVEGRTNTEAFFGQGTRLTVV.

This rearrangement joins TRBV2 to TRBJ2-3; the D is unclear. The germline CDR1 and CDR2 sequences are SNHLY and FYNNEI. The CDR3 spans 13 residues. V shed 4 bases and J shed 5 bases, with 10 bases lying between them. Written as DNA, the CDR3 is TGTGCCAGCAGTGCAAAACGACAAGATACGCAGTATTTT. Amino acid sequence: CASSAKRQDTQYF.

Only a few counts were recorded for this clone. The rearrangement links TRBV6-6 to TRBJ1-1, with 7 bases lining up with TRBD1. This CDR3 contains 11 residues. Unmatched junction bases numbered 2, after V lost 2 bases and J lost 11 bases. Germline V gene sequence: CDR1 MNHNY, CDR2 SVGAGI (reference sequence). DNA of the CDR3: TGTGCCAGCAGTTACGACAGGGCTGCTTTCTTT. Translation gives CASSYDRAAFF.

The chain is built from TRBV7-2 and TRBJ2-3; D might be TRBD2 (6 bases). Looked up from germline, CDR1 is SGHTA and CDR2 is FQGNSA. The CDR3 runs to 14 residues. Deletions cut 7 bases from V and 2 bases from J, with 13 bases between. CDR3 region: CASNPAGFTDTQYF. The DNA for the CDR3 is TGTGCCAGCAACCCAGCGGGTTTCACAGATACGCAGTATTTT.